The T cell receptor (beta chain) described here comes from a study of blood T cell repertoires in COVID-19. The overall study: T cells, B-cell-depleted T cells, or PBMCs supplied cDNA or gDNA.

The table came from immunoSEQ multiplex PCR; TCRdb's copy has only in-frame clones and leaves some out. The table has tens of thousands of clones, 80% seen once. V dropped 1 base and J dropped 5 bases, with 11 bases sitting between them. The germline gives CDR1 SGHTA, CDR2 FQGNSA. The CDR3 has 14 amino acids. This clone was seen only once. This chain links TRBV7-2 with TRBJ1-2, with D possibly being TRBD1 (6 bases). The source is a woman aged 70-85 years with acute or convalescent COVID-19. The material sequenced was peripheral blood. This CDR3 is CASSLDGGLYGYTF. CDR3 coding DNA: TGTGCCAGCAGCTTAGATGGGGGCTTGTATGGCTACACCTTC. The full variable domain, its missing parts supplied by reference TRBV7-2 and TRBJ1-2, is GAGVSQSPSNKVTEKGKDVELRCDPISGHTALYWYRQSLGQGLEFLIYFQGNSAPDKSGLPSDRFSAERTGGSVSTLTIQRTQQEDSAVYLCASSLDGGLYGYTFGSGTRLTVV.